One and the same sample provided the 11 T cell receptor beta chains below, sequenced in a study of T-cell memory formation after mild COVID-19. One entry per CDR3 protein results from TCRdb running MiXCR on the 5' RACE reads. The top ten clones hold approximately 20% of a sample with approximately 340,000 distinct CDR3 sequences, approximately 15% of them seen once. The specimen was PBMCs or a T cell subset sorted from them (not recorded which). The origin of the receptors is a man younger than 35 who had mild COVID-19 (a few samples of this study predate the infection). Cell type and time point are not known.

This clonotype has more than one count but fewer than ten. The V gene is TRBV5-5, the J gene TRBJ2-3; 8 positions agree with TRBD1. Unmatched junction bases numbered 2, after V lost 0 bases and J lost 2 bases. The CDR3 contains 15 residues. Germline CDR1 is SGHKS and CDR2 is YYEKEE (reference sequence). CDR3 protein: CASSLGDRNTDTQYF. The CDR3 nucleotides are TGTGCCAGCAGCTTGGGGGACAGGAACACAGATACGCAGTATTTT.

This chain uses TRBV9 with TRBJ2-7, with no clear D. The germline CDR1 and CDR2 sequences are SGDLS and YYNGEE. Deletions cut 5 bases from V and 4 bases from J, with 22 bases between. The length of the CDR3 is 16 residues. The CDR3: CASSATLSATSYEQYF. The CDR3 coding sequence is TGTGCCAGCAGTGCCACGCTGAGTGCCACCAGTTACGAGCAGTACTTC. Using reference TRBV9 and TRBJ2-7 for the parts outside the CDR3, the full variable domain is DSGVTQTPKHLITATGQRVTLRCSPRSGDLSVYWYQQSLDQGLQFLIQYYNGEERAKGNILERFSAQQFPDLHSELNLSSLELGDSALYFCASSATLSATSYEQYFGPGTRLTVT.

The chain is built from TRBV6-4 and TRBJ2-3; D remains unclear. The CDR3 runs to 13 residues. V gave up 4 bases and J gave up 3 bases, with 8 bases separating them. Germline V lookup: CDR1 MRHNA, CDR2 SNTAGT. For the CDR3, the DNA is TGTGCCAGCAGTGTTTCCGCGACAGATACGCAGTATTTT. Translating gives CASSVSATDTQYF.

The chain uses TRBV2 and TRBJ2-2; D is ambiguous. The CDR3 runs 14 residues. V was cut by 1 base and J by 6 bases, with 9 bases left in between. Germline assignment: CDR1 SNHLY and CDR2 FYNNEI. CDR3 DNA: TGTGCCAGCAGTGAAGATGGCGCTGCCGGGGAGCTGTTTTTT. Protein product: CASSEDGAAGELFF.

This clonotype was seen only a few times. The chain joins TRBV6-2 or TRBV6-3 to TRBJ2-7; D may be TRBD2 (5 bases). CDR3 length equals 14 residues. Trimming stripped 6 bases from V and 6 bases from J, with 18 bases between. Germline V gene lookup returns CDR1 MNHEY and CDR2 SVGEGT. In DNA form, the CDR3 reads TGTGCCAGCAGCCTACTCGAGGGCATCGGCGAGCAGTACGTC. Translated: CASSLLEGIGEQYV.

The chain uses TRBV7-9 and TRBJ1-5, with TRBD1 identical over 7 bases. Germline-derived CDR1 and CDR2 are SEHNR and FQNEAQ (reference sequence). The V and J ends lost 2 bases and 5 bases, in that order; junction bases with no gene match: 6. This CDR3 has 15 amino acids. This CDR3 reads CASSLSTGSDQPQHF. CDR3 DNA sequence: TGTGCCAGCAGCTTATCGACAGGGTCTGATCAGCCCCAGCATTTT.

The rearrangement joins TRBV11-2 to TRBJ2-1; TRBD1 aligns across 8 bases. CDR3 length: 13 amino acids. Looked up from germline, CDR1 is SGHAT and CDR2 is FQNNGV. Trimming cost V 6 bases and J 8 bases; bases outside gene matches: 6. The CDR3 DNA follows: TGTGCCAGCAGACGACAGGGGATGGATGAGCAGTTCTTC. This sequence encodes CASRRQGMDEQFF.

This clonotype was seen only a few times. The J gene is TRBJ2-7, the V gene TRBV7-2; TRBD2 matches 8 bases. CDR1 is SGHTA and CDR2 is FQGNSA in the germline V gene. The CDR3 sequence is 15 residues long. The V segment lost 3 bases and the J segment 2 bases; nucleotides outside the gene matches: 6. The CDR3 region has the DNA TGTGCCAGCAGCTTGTGGGTAGCGGGAACCTACGAGCAGTACTTC. Translating it yields CASSLWVAGTYEQYF.

V gene TRBV9 combines with J gene TRBJ2-3; D not resolved. The germline CDR1 and CDR2 sequences are SGDLS and YYNGEE. This CDR3 region has 14 residues. Trimming removed 1 base at V and 6 bases at J, with 12 bases between. The CDR3 region has the DNA TGTGCCAGCAGCGTAACTCAGCAGCCGGATACGCAGTATTTT. Its translation is CASSVTQQPDTQYF.

Of note for this clonotype: Its ends do not fully match the called genes, so a read error is possible. The V call is TRBV6-6, the J call TRBJ2-1; TRBD2 aligns across 15 bases. CDR1 and CDR2 (germline): MNHNY, SVGAGI (reference sequence). CDR3 size: 14 residues. CDR3 bases: TGCGCCAGCCGGACTAGCGGGGGGGCCAATGAGCAGTTCTTC. As protein: CASRTSGGANEQFF.

The chain carries TRBV3-1 and TRBJ2-1; maybe TRBD1 (5 bases). V gave up 6 bases and J gave up 4 bases, with 13 bases separating them. Germline V gives CDR1 LGHDT, CDR2 YNNKEL (reference sequence). The CDR3 consists of 14 residues. CDR3 bases: TGTGCCAGCAGAGACAATGACAGATACAATGAGCAGTTCTTC. It specifies CASRDNDRYNEQFF.